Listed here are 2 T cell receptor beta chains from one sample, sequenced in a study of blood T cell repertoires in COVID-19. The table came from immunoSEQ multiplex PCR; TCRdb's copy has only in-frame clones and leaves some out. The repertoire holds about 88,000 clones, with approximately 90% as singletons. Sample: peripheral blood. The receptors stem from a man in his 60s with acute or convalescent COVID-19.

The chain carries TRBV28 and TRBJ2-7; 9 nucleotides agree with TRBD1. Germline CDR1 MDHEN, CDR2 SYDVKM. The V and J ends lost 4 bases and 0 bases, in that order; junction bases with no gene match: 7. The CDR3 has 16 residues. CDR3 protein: CASSSHRGPSSYEQYF. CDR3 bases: TGTGCCAGCAGTTCTCACAGGGGGCCAAGCTCCTACGAGCAGTACTTC.

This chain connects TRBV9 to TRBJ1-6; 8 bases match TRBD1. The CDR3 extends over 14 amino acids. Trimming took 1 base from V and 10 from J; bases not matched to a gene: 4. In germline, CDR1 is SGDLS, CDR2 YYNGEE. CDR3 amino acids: CASSVQGAGSPLHF. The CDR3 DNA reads TGTGCCAGCAGCGTACAGGGGGCAGGATCACCCCTCCACTTT. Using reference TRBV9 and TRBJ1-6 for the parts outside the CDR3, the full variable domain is DSGVTQTPKHLITATGQRVTLRCSPRSGDLSVYWYQQSLDQGLQFLIQYYNGEERAKGNILERFSAQQFPDLHSELNLSSLELGDSALYFCASSVQGAGSPLHFGNGTRLTVT.